The 15 T cell receptor beta chains listed next were all sequenced from one sample in a study of T cell repertoires in cytomegalovirus infection. TCRdb redid the calling of the reads with MiXCR, one entry per CDR3 protein. The table lists 150,000 to 200,000 distinct CDR3 sequences, 7.5% to 10% of them singletons. Material: PBMCs. The receptors were sampled from a human donor in good health (CMV status not recorded). Some clones in this sample may be carry-over from other donors' samples.

This clonotype has just a few counts. The chain links TRBV5-5 to TRBJ1-5; D might be TRBD1 (5 bases). Germline V lookup: CDR1 SGHKS, CDR2 YYEKEE (reference sequence). Trimming cost V 0 bases and J 2 bases, with 12 bases left between them. The CDR3 runs to 16 residues. The CDR3 region has the DNA TGTGCCAGCAGCTTGGCGGTCTGGGGCGGCAATCAGCCCCAGCATTTT. It is translated as CASSLAVWGGNQPQHF.

In its sample, this clonotype was seen many times. This chain uses TRBV11-2 with TRBJ2-1; D perhaps matches TRBD1 (5 bases). There are 14 residues in the CDR3. V shed 3 bases and J shed 7 bases, with 13 bases lying between them. Germline assignment: CDR1 SGHAT and CDR2 FQNNGV. The CDR3 nucleotides read TGTGCCAGCAGCTTGGGGCCAGGCGGAAATGAGCAGTTCTTC. This codes for CASSLGPGGNEQFF.

The sample holds many counts of this clonotype. The chain couples TRBV12-3 or TRBV12-4 to TRBJ2-3, with unresolved D. This CDR3 spans 14 amino acids. The V gene lost 6 bases and the J gene lost 1 base, with 11 bases spanning the gap. CDR3 bases: TGTGCCAGCAGCCTAGGGCCTCGCACAGATACGCAGTATTTT. Translating it yields CASSLGPRTDTQYF.

This clonotype was recorded a few times. The chain employs TRBV13 and TRBJ1-1; 8 bases align to TRBD1. The germline V gene encodes CDR1 PRHDT and CDR2 FYEKMQ (reference sequence). CDR3 length: 16 amino acids. Unmatched junction bases numbered 7, after V lost 4 bases and J lost 0 bases. For the CDR3, the DNA is TGTGCCAGCAGCTCCCGGACAGGGCCGATGAACACTGAAGCTTTCTTT. Protein: CASSSRTGPMNTEAFF. Supplemented by reference TRBV13 and TRBJ1-1, the full variable domain reads AAGVIQSPRHLIKEKRETATLKCYPIPRHDTVYWYQQGPGQDPQFLISFYEKMQSDKGSIPDRFSAQQFSDYHSELNMSSLELGDSALYFCASSSRTGPMNTEAFFGQGTRLTVV.

There are a few counts of this clonotype. V usage is TRBV27 and J usage is TRBJ2-7; maybe TRBD1 (6 bases). The V end lost 6 bases, the J end lost 0 bases, and 15 bases lay between the germline ends. CDR3 length: 15 amino acids. Germline assignment: CDR1 MNHEY and CDR2 SMNVEV (reference sequence). CDR3 sequence (DNA): TGTGCCAGCAGAACCTTAGGACAGTTCTCCTACGAGCAGTACTTC. It is translated as CASRTLGQFSYEQYF.

The V and J genes are TRBV5-4 and TRBJ1-2, with a tentative D call TRBD1 (6 bases). The V gene's germline CDR1 is SGHNT and CDR2 YYREEE (reference sequence). The germline V and J ends were trimmed by 2 bases and 2 bases, with 10 bases remaining between them. CDR3 length: 14 residues. CDR3 amino acids: CASSFGQTNYGYTF. DNA of the CDR3: TGTGCCAGCAGCTTCGGACAGACCAACTATGGCTACACCTTC. Together with reference TRBV5-4 and TRBJ1-2, the CDR3 gives the full variable domain: ETGVTQSPTHLIKTRGQQVTLRCSSQSGHNTVSWYQQALGQGPQFIFQYYREEENGRGNFPPRFSGLQFPNYSSELNVNALELDDSALYLCASSFGQTNYGYTFGSGTRLTVV.

This clonotype has a handful of counts. The V gene is TRBV28, the J gene TRBJ2-1; D uncertain. V lost 3 bases and J lost 8, with 14 bases in between. The CDR3 covers 14 residues. Germline assignment: CDR1 MDHEN and CDR2 SYDVKM. DNA for the CDR3: TGTGCCAGCAGTTTCCCCGCTGAACGGGATGAGCAGTTCTTC. Protein sequence: CASSFPAERDEQFF. Looking up the rest from reference TRBV28 and TRBJ2-1 gives the full variable domain: DVKVTQSSRYLVKRTGEKVFLECVQDMDHENMFWYRQDPGLGLRLIYFSYDVKMKEKGDIPEGYSVSREKKERFSLILESASTNQTSMYLCASSFPAERDEQFFGPGTRLTVL.

V is TRBV29-1 and J is TRBJ1-6, with a tentative D call TRBD1 (5 bases). Trimming took off 4 bases at V and 8 bases at J, with 12 bases between the two ends. CDR3 length: 13 amino acids. Germline V gene sequence: CDR1 SQVTM, CDR2 ANQGSEA. CDR3 in amino acids: CSVAIARDSPLHF. DNA for the CDR3: TGCAGCGTTGCGATTGCCAGGGATTCACCCCTCCACTTT.

This clonotype appeared many times. V is TRBV7-2 and J is TRBJ1-5; unclear D gene. The CDR3 consists of 15 residues. Trimming left V 1 base short and J 1 base short, with 8 bases between. In germline, CDR1 is SGHTA, CDR2 FQGNSA. CDR3 residues: CASSLVGGSNQPQHF. The CDR3 coding sequence is TGTGCCAGCAGCTTAGTAGGTGGGAGCAATCAGCCCCAGCATTTT.

The chain links TRBV12-3 or TRBV12-4 to TRBJ2-4, with TRBD1 identical over 8 bases. The CDR3 is 15 residues long. V gave up 4 bases and J gave up 3 bases; unmatched junction bases: 5. The CDR3 DNA follows: TGTGCCAGCAGTTCGACAGGGGTTCGCAAAAACATTCAGTACTTC. Protein product: CASSSTGVRKNIQYF.

Ten or more counts support this clonotype. The rearrangement links TRBV7-2 to TRBJ2-3, with TRBD2 as a possible D gene (6 bases). The CDR3 runs 15 residues. Germline V gene lookup returns CDR1 SGHTA and CDR2 FQGNSA. The V gene lost 6 bases and the J gene lost 0 bases, with 13 bases spanning the gap. The chain's CDR3 is CASSLRETSTDTQYF. CDR3 sequence (DNA): TGTGCCAGCAGTCTCCGGGAGACTAGCACAGATACGCAGTATTTT. Based on the CDR3 plus reference TRBV7-2 and TRBJ2-3, the full variable domain is GAGVSQSPSNKVTEKGKDVELRCDPISGHTALYWYRQSLGQGLEFLIYFQGNSAPDKSGLPSDRFSAERTGGSVSTLTIQRTQQEDSAVYLCASSLRETSTDTQYFGPGTRLTVL.

This clonotype was counted ten times or more. The V call is TRBV7-8, the J call TRBJ2-5; no clear D gene. CDR3 length: 15 amino acids. Germline CDR1 is SGHVS and CDR2 is FQNEAQ. Trimming pared 0 bases from V and 4 bases from J, leaving 12 bases between. The CDR3 loop reads CASSLAQKDRETQYF. CDR3 sequence (DNA): TGTGCCAGCAGCTTAGCGCAAAAGGACCGAGAGACCCAGTACTTC.

CDR3 nucleotides: TGTGCCACCAGTGATTCGGGACTAGCAGACACCGGGGAGCTGTTTTTT. This codes for CATSDSGLADTGELFF. The V and J genes are TRBV24-1 and TRBJ2-2; 9 positions agree with TRBD2. The CDR3 sequence is 16 residues long. Germline CDR1 and CDR2: KGHDR and SFDVKD. V lost 2 bases, J lost 3 bases, and 3 bases stayed unmatched.

This clonotype has at least ten counts. The rearrangement links TRBV28 to TRBJ2-3; 10 bases are a match to TRBD2. This CDR3 is built from 14 residues. V lost 9 bases, J lost 2 bases, and 5 bases stayed unmatched. Germline V gene sequence: CDR1 MDHEN, CDR2 SYDVKM. The chain's CDR3 is CASSTSGYTDTQYF. In DNA, the CDR3 is TGTGCCAGTTCGACTAGCGGGTACACAGATACGCAGTATTTT.

This clonotype was picked up many times. The chain employs TRBV24-1 and TRBJ1-2; perhaps TRBD1 as D (6 bases). Between the trimmed V and J ends, which lost 3 bases and 4 bases, there was a span of 11 bases. Germline CDR1 and CDR2: KGHDR and SFDVKD. The CDR3 contains 14 residues. The CDR3 loop reads CATSDPGQSYGYTF. The CDR3 coding sequence is TGTGCCACCAGTGATCCTGGACAGAGCTATGGCTACACCTTC.